Listed below are T cell receptor beta chains from one sample, sequenced in a study of shared clonotypes between healthy human individuals. Some clones are missing from TCRdb's copy, which holds only in-frame ones; the method was immunoSEQ multiplex PCR. Of 500,000 to 650,000 clones listed, just over 75% are singletons. Sequencing was done on a sample of PBMCs. These receptors were obtained from a woman aged 40 to 50 in good health. Some clones in this sample may be carry-over from other donors' samples. Both conserved end residues are part of each CDR3.

v_gene	CDR3aa
TRBV4-3	CASSQVSSSVARTFF
TRBV7-6	CASSLDDRGYEQYF
TRBV7-9	CASSLGVDSANTGELFF
TRBV7-9	CASSRTSGSGSDTQYF
TRBV2	CASTGQGYEQYF
TRBV28	CASSSLTSGRDSSYNEQFF
TRBV30	CAWAGGNYEQYF
TRBV7-2	CASSLDGNPYEQHF
TRBV29-1	CSVGTGGVYGYTF
TRBV29-1	CSVVGPGGGGTEAFF
TRBV18	CASSPQVGGSYEQYF
TRBV28	CASSESNTEAFF
TRBV7-9	CASSPTGEGEQFF
TRBV7-7	CASSLAGASGSTDTQYF
TRBV28	CASAPPGQDEKLFF
TRBV30	CAWTPSADTQYF
TRBV7-8	CASSLAAGWSNQPQHF
TRBV28	CASSSSSGRETDTQYF
TRBV7-9	CASSLQGGNAEAFF
TRBV5-1	CASSSTPGQSNEKLFF
TRBV21-1	CASSKGVEKLFF
TRBV25-1	CASRPSLNTEAFF
TRBV6-7	CASSFFTSGRTAYEQYF
TRBV30	CAWSYRGGYTF
TRBV5-4	CASSLGPGGPSAGNEQFF
TRBV2	CASSEGPPGANVLTF
TRBV9	CAHSKSPRGCTYKNIQYF
TRBV5-4	CASSAGTGRDTEAFF
TRBV19	CASRPDRSYEQYF
TRBV29-1	CSVAHAQSSWQFF
TRBV28	CASNAAGTAEYF
TRBV28	CASSLAGGPNTEAFF
TRBV5-1	CASSLGPKEQYF
TRBV10-2	CASSDHNQPQHF
TRBV18	CASSRSVGGQETQYF
TRBV5-1	CASSLTGDRLYTF
TRBV5-1	CASSLEGLAGEIHSYNEQFF
TRBV5-1	CASSPAYEQYF
TRBV30	CAWSVSRGAGNTIYF
TRBV18	CASSSTQGSGANVLTF
TRBV2	CASKSSVNTGELFF
TRBV6-5	CASSYTALRDEQFF
TRBV4-1	CASSQDYREEGFYGYTF
TRBV7-6	CASSPGQGTYEQFF
TRBV19	CASSMLGQGVETQYF
TRBV6-1	CASIAGHFMNTEAFF
TRBV30	CAWSGWDEQYF
TRBV5-4	CASSTRTGTLNTEAFF
TRBV18	CASSPLSGINTGELFF
TRBV15	CATSRDRLAANTGELFF
TRBV4-1	CASSRRLGTSGSYEQYF
TRBV6-5	CATQAVASYEQYF